This T cell receptor beta chain came from a study of blood T cells in healthy people across ages. Through a sample-barcoded 5' primer and a J-beta primer mix, a second PCR was run for about 6 to 12 cycles. TCRdb reprocessed the 5' RACE reads with MiXCR, giving one entry per CDR3 protein. The repertoire holds more than 450,000 distinct CDR3 sequences, about a quarter seen once, with approximately 3.5% in the top ten. This clonotype came up a few times. The V end was cut by 6 bases, the J end by 6 bases, with 21 bases between. Germline values: CDR1 MNHEY, CDR2 SVGAGI. CDR3 length: 15 residues. In addition, the sample was reused for a study of T cells of mothers and their children. That paper adds: Thymic selection shapes TCR recombination output similarly in related and unrelated pairs.

The J gene is TRBJ2-7, the V gene TRBV6-5; D perhaps matches TRBD2 (5 bases). The clonotype was recovered from a boy between 2 and 10 years old in good health. Sequences were obtained from blood. The CDR3 sequence is CASRTLRAALAEQYF. In nucleotides, the CDR3 is TGTGCCAGCAGGACCCTTCGAGCGGCGTTGGCCGAGCAGTACTTC.